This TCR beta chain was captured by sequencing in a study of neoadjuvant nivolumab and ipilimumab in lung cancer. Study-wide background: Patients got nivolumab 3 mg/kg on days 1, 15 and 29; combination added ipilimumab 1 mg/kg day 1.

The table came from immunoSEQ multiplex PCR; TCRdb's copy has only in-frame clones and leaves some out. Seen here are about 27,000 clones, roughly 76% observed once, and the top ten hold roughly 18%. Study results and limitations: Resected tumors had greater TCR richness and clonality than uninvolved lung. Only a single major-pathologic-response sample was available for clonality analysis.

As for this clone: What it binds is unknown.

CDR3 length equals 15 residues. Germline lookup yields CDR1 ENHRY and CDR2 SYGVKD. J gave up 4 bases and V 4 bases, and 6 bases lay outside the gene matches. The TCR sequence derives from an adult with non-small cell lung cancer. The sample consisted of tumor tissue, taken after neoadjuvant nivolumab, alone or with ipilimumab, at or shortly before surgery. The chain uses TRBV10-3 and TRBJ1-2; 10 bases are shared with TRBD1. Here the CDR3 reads CAISGGTGEGYGYTF. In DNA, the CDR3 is TGTGCCATCAGTGGAGGGACAGGGGAAGGCTATGGCTACACCTTC.